This passage covers 16 T cell receptor beta chains from one sample sequenced in a study of CD4+ T cells in melanoma. Generated by immunoSEQ multiplex PCR, the TCRdb table keeps only in-frame clones and is missing some. Of roughly 150,000 clones in the sample, 80% to 95% were seen once. The receptors come from a human donor with melanoma.

The CDR3 loop is CASSLGGVPEKLFF. The CDR3 DNA is TGTGCCAGCAGCTTAGGGGGAGTGCCAGAAAAACTGTTTTTT. The genes are TRBV5-4 and TRBJ1-4; weak D call: TRBD1 (6 bases). Germline CDR1 SGHNT, CDR2 YYREEE (reference sequence). The germline V and J ends were trimmed by 2 bases and 8 bases, with 13 bases remaining between them. The CDR3 consists of 14 residues.

This clone was seen only once. V usage is TRBV5-6 and J usage is TRBJ2-2; D unclear. Deletions cut 2 bases from V and 1 base from J, with 9 bases between. CDR1 and CDR2 from the germline V gene are SGHDT and YYEEEE. The length of the CDR3 is 15 residues. CDR3 in DNA: TGTGCCAGCAGCTTATCTCCGGAGAACACCGGGGAGCTGTTTTTT. Its protein product is CASSLSPENTGELFF.

V usage is TRBV11-1 and J usage is TRBJ2-4, with D uncertain. Between the trimmed V and J ends, which lost 1 base and 9 bases, there was a span of 10 bases. This CDR3 contains 13 residues. Germline CDR1 SGHAT, CDR2 FQDESV (reference sequence). As DNA, the CDR3 is TGTGCCAGCAGCTTAGAGACAATCGGCATTCAGTACTTC. Translated, it gives CASSLETIGIQYF.

V is TRBV4-1 and J is TRBJ2-5, with 7 bases matching TRBD1. The CDR3 has 15 residues. The germline V gene encodes CDR1 MGHRA and CDR2 YSYEKL. V was pared by 6 bases and J by 2 bases, with 9 bases of the junction left unmatched. The CDR3 nucleotides read TGCGCCAGCAGTCCGGATTGGGGACAGCAAGAGACCCAGTACTTC. Translated, it gives CASSPDWGQQETQYF.

The chain employs TRBV7-9 and TRBJ1-1; the D gene is possibly TRBD1 (6 bases). Trimming removed 5 bases from V and 1 base from J, with 14 bases in between. The CDR3 covers 15 residues. Germline assignment: CDR1 SEHNR and CDR2 FQNEAQ (reference sequence). The chain's CDR3 is CASSPPRGANTEAFF. In DNA form, the CDR3 reads TGTGCCAGCAGCCCTCCCCGGGGGGCGAACACTGAAGCTTTCTTT.

The chain joins TRBV5-6 to TRBJ2-7, with D hard to call. Germline-derived CDR1 and CDR2 are SGHDT and YYEEEE. CDR3 size: 13 residues. Trimming took off 0 bases at V and 3 bases at J, with 7 bases between the two ends. The CDR3 DNA reads TGTGCCAGCAGCTTGGGGGCCGGCTACGAGCAGTACTTC. Its translation is CASSLGAGYEQYF.

The chain carries TRBV4-1 and TRBJ1-1, with D unclear. Germline CDR1 is MGHRA and CDR2 is YSYEKL. The CDR3 is 11 residues long. The V gene lost 6 bases and the J gene lost 3 bases, with 5 bases spanning the gap. CDR3 protein: CASRRDTEAFF. In DNA, the CDR3 is TGCGCCAGCAGGCGGGACACTGAAGCTTTCTTT.

This sequence joins TRBV5-4 and TRBJ2-2; D gene unclear. The CDR3 consists of 17 residues. CDR1 SGHNT and CDR2 YYREEE come from the germline V gene (reference sequence). V lost 4 bases to trimming and J lost 2 bases, with 18 bases between them. CDR3 in DNA: TGTGCCAGCAGCGCCGCGAACGCTGCTCGAAACACCGGGGAGCTGTTTTTT. This encodes CASSAANAARNTGELFF.

The chain is built from TRBV6-5 and TRBJ2-2; D remains ambiguous. V lost 0 bases to trimming and J lost 4 bases, with 3 bases between them. The CDR3 loop spans 13 amino acids. Germline CDR1 is MNHEY and CDR2 is SVGAGI. CDR3 coding DNA: TGTGCCAGCAGTTACTCCGGCACCGGGGAGCTGTTTTTT. It translates to CASSYSGTGELFF.

The chain joins TRBV6-5 to TRBJ1-4; D uncertain. This CDR3 region has 13 residues. CDR1 and CDR2 from the germline V gene are MNHEY and SVGAGI. With 2 bases removed from V and 0 bases from J, the gap between germline ends came to 1 base. CDR3 amino acids: CASSYTTNEKLFF. The CDR3 DNA sequence: TGTGCCAGCAGTTACACAACTAATGAAAAACTGTTTTTT.

The rearrangement uses TRBV30 and TRBJ2-3; 7 positions match TRBD2. The germline gives CDR1 GTSNPN, CDR2 SVGIG (reference sequence). J lost 5 bases, V lost 0 bases, and 5 bases had no gene match. This CDR3 has 14 residues. CDR3 sequence reads: CAWSVGGGGDTQYF. Here the CDR3 DNA reads TGTGCCTGGAGTGTAGGCGGGGGAGGAGATACGCAGTATTTT.

The gene calls are TRBV18 and TRBJ1-1; no definite D call. V was cut by 2 bases and J by 5 bases, with 15 bases left in between. CDR1 and CDR2 from the germline V gene are KGHSH and LQKENI. CDR3 length equals 15 residues. DNA of the CDR3: TGTGCCAGCTCACCAGCGGGCTCGCTTGGGACTGAAGCTTTCTTT. Its translation: CASSPAGSLGTEAFF.

V usage is TRBV2 and J usage is TRBJ1-4; D not certain. The CDR3 sequence is 15 residues long. Per germline, CDR1 SNHLY and CDR2 FYNNEI. V was pared by 2 bases and J by 4 bases, with 11 bases between. The CDR3 nucleotides are TGTGCCAGCAGTGAACCAGGCGGGGTTAATGAAAAACTGTTTTTT. It translates to CASSEPGGVNEKLFF.

The chain recombines TRBV6-5 with TRBJ2-2, with 7 nucleotides matching TRBD2. J was trimmed by 6 bases and V by 2 bases; bases with no gene match: 6. This CDR3 is built from 15 residues. CDR1 and CDR2 from the germline V gene are MNHEY and SVGAGI. The CDR3 DNA reads TGTGCCAGCAGTTACCAGGCCGGGGGGTCCGGGGAGCTGTTTTTT. It translates to CASSYQAGGSGELFF.

The V call is TRBV5-8, the J call TRBJ2-7; D is possibly TRBD1 or TRBD2 (5 bases each). Trimming took 4 bases from V and 3 from J, leaving 8 bases between them. The CDR3 extends over 12 amino acids. Germline loops: CDR1 SGHTS, CDR2 YDEGEE. CDR3 amino acids: CASSHGGYEQYF. CDR3 DNA sequence: TGTGCCAGCAGCCATGGGGGCTACGAGCAGTACTTC.

This clone was seen a few times. The sample carries other DNA sequences with the same CDR3. The chain carries TRBV7-3 and TRBJ2-5, with D perhaps matching TRBD1 or TRBD2 (5 bases each). V was trimmed by 5 bases and J by 1 base, leaving 11 bases between them. In germline, CDR1 is SGHTA, CDR2 FQGTGA. The CDR3 covers 14 residues. CDR3 DNA: TGTGCCAGCAGCCCTACGGGGCTCCAAGAGACCCAGTACTTC. This translates into CASSPTGLQETQYF. Full variable domain (remainder filled in from reference TRBV7-3 and TRBJ2-5): GAGVSQTPSNKVTEKGKYVELRCDPISGHTALYWYRQSLGQGPEFLIYFQGTGAADDSGLPNDRFFAVRPEGSVSTLKIQRTERGDSAVYLCASSPTGLQETQYFGPGTRLLVL.